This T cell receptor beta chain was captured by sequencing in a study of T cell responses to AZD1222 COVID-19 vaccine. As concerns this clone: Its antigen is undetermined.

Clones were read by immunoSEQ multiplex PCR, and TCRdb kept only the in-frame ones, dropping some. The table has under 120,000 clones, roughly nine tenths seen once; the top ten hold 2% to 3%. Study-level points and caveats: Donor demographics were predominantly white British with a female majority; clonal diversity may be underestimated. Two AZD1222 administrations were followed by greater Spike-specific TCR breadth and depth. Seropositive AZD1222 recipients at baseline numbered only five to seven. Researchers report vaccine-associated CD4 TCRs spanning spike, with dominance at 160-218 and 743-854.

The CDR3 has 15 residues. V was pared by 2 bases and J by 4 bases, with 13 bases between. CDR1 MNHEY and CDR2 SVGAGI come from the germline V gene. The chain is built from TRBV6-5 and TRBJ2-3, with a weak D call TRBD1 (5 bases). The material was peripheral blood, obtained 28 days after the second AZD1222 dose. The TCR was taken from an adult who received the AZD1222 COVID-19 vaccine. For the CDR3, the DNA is TGTGCCAGCAGTTACGCTCCCATCAGGGCAGATACGCAGTATTTT. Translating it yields CASSYAPIRADTQYF.